This T cell receptor beta chain was sequenced in a study of T cells in Graves' hyperthyroidism and ophthalmopathy. Study-level findings and limits: Median prediction lead before ophthalmopathy onset was around 7 months with the model. Clonotypes that were expanded in thyroid above 0.001 mostly appeared in blood too.

With regard to this clonotype: Its antigen is currently unknown.

Amplified regions were TCR beta CDR3 sequences from RNA transcripts. HTBI primers drove first-round RT-PCR of the TCR CDR3. TCRdb passed the multiplex PCR reads through MiXCR, listing each CDR3 protein once. Among hundreds of thousands of distinct CDR3 sequences, roughly 15% were seen once, and the ten largest hold roughly 10%. V was clipped by 4 bases and J by 2 bases, with 12 bases between them. Per germline, CDR1 MNHNS and CDR2 SASEGT. This CDR3 contains 15 residues. The sequencing sample was made of blood. The V gene is TRBV6-1, the J gene TRBJ1-5; D perhaps matches TRBD1 (6 bases). The clonotype originates from a young woman with Graves' hyperthyroidism. The DNA of the CDR3 is TGTGCCAGCAGTGGAAGACAGGTTGGCAATCAGCCCCAGCATTTT. As protein: CASSGRQVGNQPQHF.